This T cell receptor beta chain was identified during a study of blood T cell repertoires in COVID-19. Overall study: Spain, Italy and the United States supplied samples that represented acute and convalescent COVID-19.

Sequenced by immunoSEQ multiplex PCR; TCRdb stores in-frame clones only, minus some. The data hold approximately 270,000 clones, with 88% observed a single time. V lost 4 bases and J lost 3, with 8 bases in between. Germline CDR1 reads SGHRS; CDR2 reads YFSETQ. This CDR3 contains 13 residues. Sequences were obtained from peripheral blood. J is TRBJ2-1 and V is TRBV5-1, with D possibly matching TRBD1 (6 bases). The TCR comes from a woman in her 30s with COVID-19, enrolled during active disease. DNA of the CDR3: TGCGCCAGCAGCCTGGACAGCTACAATGAGCAGTTCTTC. Translation gives CASSLDSYNEQFF.